Here is one TCR beta chain with its context. Its specificity is unknown. These data belong to a study of cytomegalovirus exposure and HLA in healthy donors. Study conclusions and caveats: TCR beta V- and J-gene trimming was later associated with a missense DCLRE1C variant.

Both 60 Vbeta primers and 13 Jbeta primers went into the PCR. Assay: immunoSEQ multiplex PCR; the TCRdb copy retains only in-frame clones and omits some. The table lists just over 80,000 clones. Donors consisted of healthy bone marrow donors. CDR3 length: 14 amino acids. From germline, CDR1 is SGHAT and CDR2 FQNNGV. J gave up 6 bases and V 5 bases, and 5 bases lay outside the gene matches. The J gene is TRBJ2-7, the V gene TRBV11-2, with 12 positions matching TRBD2. The sequence came from a woman aged 25 to 39 in good health and CMV-seronegative. Sequences were obtained from PBMCs. The CDR3: CASSPGLAGSEQYF. In nucleotides, the CDR3 is TGTGCCAGCAGCCCTGGACTAGCGGGATCCGAGCAGTACTTC.